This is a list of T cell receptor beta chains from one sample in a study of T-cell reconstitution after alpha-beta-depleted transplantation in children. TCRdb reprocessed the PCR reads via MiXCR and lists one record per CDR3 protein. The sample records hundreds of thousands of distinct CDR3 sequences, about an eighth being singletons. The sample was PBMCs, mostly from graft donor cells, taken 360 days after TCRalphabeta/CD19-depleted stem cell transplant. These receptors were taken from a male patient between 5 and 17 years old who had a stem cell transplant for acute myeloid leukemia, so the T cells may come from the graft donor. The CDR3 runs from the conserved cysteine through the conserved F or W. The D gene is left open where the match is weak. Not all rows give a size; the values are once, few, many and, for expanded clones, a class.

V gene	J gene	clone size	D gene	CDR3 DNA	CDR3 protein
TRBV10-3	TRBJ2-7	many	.	TGTGCCATCAGAGGCCGGGACACTGCCTACGAGCAGTACTTC	CAIRGRDTAYEQYF
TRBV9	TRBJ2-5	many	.	TGTGCCAGCAGCGTAGACCCCTCCGGGACGGCTCTAGAGACCCAGTACTTC	CASSVDPSGTALETQYF
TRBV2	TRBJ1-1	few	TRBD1	TGTGCCAGCAGACACACGGACAGGGGAAGACTGAGATCTGAAGCTTTCTTT	CASRHTDRGRLRSEAFF
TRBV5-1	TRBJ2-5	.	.	TGCGCCAGCAGCTCCCAGAGGGGGGGTGGAGAGACCCAGTACTTC	CASSSQRGGGETQYF
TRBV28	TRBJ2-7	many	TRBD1	TGTGCCAGCAGTTTTAAGGTCACAGGGGGTTTTTCCTACGAGCAGTACTTC	CASSFKVTGGFSYEQYF
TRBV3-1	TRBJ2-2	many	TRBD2	TGTGCCAGCAGCTTTCGGACTAGCGTGGTCGGGGAGCTGTTTTTT	CASSFRTSVVGELFF
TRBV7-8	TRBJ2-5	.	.	TGTGCCAGCAGCTTCCCAAAGAGAGGGTACCAAGAGACCCAGTACTTC	CASSFPKRGYQETQYF
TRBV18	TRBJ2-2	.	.	TGTGCCAGCTCACCCCGCGAGACGGACGGGGAGCTGTTTTTT	CASSPRETDGELFF
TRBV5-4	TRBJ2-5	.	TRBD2	TGTGCCAGCAGCTCCCCGGGACTAGCGGGAGTGACAGAGACCCAGTACTTC	CASSSPGLAGVTETQYF
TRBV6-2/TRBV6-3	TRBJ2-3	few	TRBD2	TGTGCCAGCCTCGATCCGGGACTAGCGGGAGTAACAGATACGCAGTATTTT	CASLDPGLAGVTDTQYF
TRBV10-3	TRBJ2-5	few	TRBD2	TGTGCCATCAGTGGGTATTTAGCGGGCCGCGAGACCCAGTACTTC	CAISGYLAGRETQYF
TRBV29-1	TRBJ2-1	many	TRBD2	TGCAGCGGAAGAACTAGCGGGCGTTACAATGAGCAGTTCTTC	CSGRTSGRYNEQFF
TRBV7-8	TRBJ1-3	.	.	TGTGCCAGCAGCATCGAGCTTCTAAACTCTGGAAACACCATATATTTT	CASSIELLNSGNTIYF
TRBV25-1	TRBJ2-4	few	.	TGTGCCAGCAGTGAATCAGGGGCCAACATTCAGTACTTC	CASSESGANIQYF
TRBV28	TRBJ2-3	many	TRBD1	TGCGCCAGCAGCTTGACAGGGGGCACAGATACGCAGTATTTT	CASSLTGGTDTQYF
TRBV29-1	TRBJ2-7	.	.	TGCAGCGTTGATAGCGCCACAGGATCTACCTACGAGCAGTACTTC	CSVDSATGSTYEQYF
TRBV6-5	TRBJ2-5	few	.	TGTGCCAGCAGTTACGGAGGGTACAAAGAGACCCAGTACTTC	CASSYGGYKETQYF
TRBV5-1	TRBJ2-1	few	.	TGCGCCAGCAGCTCCGGGCCAGGGTGGGTGGAACTGGATGAGCAGTTCTTC	CASSSGPGWVELDEQFF
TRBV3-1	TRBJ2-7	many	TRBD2	TGTGCCAGCAGCCAAGCTAGCGGGAGGAGTGAGTACTTC	CASSQASGRSEYF
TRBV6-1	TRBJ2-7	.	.	TGTGCCAGCAGCCCGGGGAGCGGTCTTTCCTACGAGCAGTACTTC	CASSPGSGLSYEQYF
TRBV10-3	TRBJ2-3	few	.	TGTGCCATCAGCACCGGATTACCAAACACAGATACGCAGTATTTT	CAISTGLPNTDTQYF
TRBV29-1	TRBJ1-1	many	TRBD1	TGCAGCGCCTTGGACAGGGGATCGAGGACTGAAGCTTTCTTT	CSALDRGSRTEAFF
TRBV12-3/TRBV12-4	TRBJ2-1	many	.	TGTGCCAGCAAAGGGCCAGGACCGTTCTTC	CASKGPGPFF
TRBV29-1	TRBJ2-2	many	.	TGCAGCGTTGAATATCCGATGGCGAACACCGGGGAGCTGTTTTTT	CSVEYPMANTGELFF
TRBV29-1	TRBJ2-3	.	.	TGCAGCGTTGAAGATCGGCTAGGAGTCTTAGATACGCAGTATTTT	CSVEDRLGVLDTQYF
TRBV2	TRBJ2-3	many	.	TGTGCCAGCAGGCGAGGGGGCGGGACTGGAGCAGATACGCAGTATTTT	CASRRGGGTGADTQYF
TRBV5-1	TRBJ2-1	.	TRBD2	TGCGCCAGCAGCTTGGAGGTAGCGGGAGGGTCTGAGCAGTTCTTC	CASSLEVAGGSEQFF
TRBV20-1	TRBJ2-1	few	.	TGCAGTGCTAGGGGGACCGTCAACAATGAGCAGTTCTTC	CSARGTVNNEQFF
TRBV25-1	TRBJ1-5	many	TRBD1	TGTGCCAGCACGGGACAGGGCAATCAGCCCCAGCATTTT	CASTGQGNQPQHF
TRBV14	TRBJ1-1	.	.	TGTGCCAGCAGCCCTTGGACGGGACCCACTGAAGCTTTCTTT	CASSPWTGPTEAFF
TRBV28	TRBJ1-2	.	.	TGTGCCAGCAGTTTGGAAGGGCCTCCCTTCTATGGCTACACCTTC	CASSLEGPPFYGYTF
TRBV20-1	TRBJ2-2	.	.	TGCAGTGCTGAAGAGGGGGTTCCCGGGGAGCTGTTTTTT	CSAEEGVPGELFF
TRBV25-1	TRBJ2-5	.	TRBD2	TGTGCCAGCAGTGACCCCAGCGGGATGTACCAAGAGACCCAGTACTTC	CASSDPSGMYQETQYF
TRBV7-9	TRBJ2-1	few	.	TGTGCCAGCAGACCCAGGGGGGGCTCCTACAATGAGCAGTTCTTC	CASRPRGGSYNEQFF
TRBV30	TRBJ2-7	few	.	TGTGCCTGGAGTGCCGGCCCCGGGAACGAGCAGTACTTC	CAWSAGPGNEQYF
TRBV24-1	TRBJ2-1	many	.	TGTGCCACCAGTGGCGGGCATGAGCAGTTCTTC	CATSGGHEQFF
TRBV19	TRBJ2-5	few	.	TGTGCCAGTAGTAGGGGACCCGTCCTCACGTACCAAGAGACCCAGTACTTC	CASSRGPVLTYQETQYF
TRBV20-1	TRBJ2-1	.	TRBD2	TGCAGTGCTTCAACCCACGCGGCGGGAGGGGGGTTCTTC	CSASTHAAGGGFF
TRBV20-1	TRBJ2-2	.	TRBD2	TGCAGTGCTAGAGAAACCCGGGGGGCGAACACCGGGGAGCTGTTTTTT	CSARETRGANTGELFF
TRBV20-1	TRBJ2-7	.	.	TGCAGTGCTAGAGATTTAGGACAGGGCAGACGAAGCGGGGGTCTCTACGAGCAGTACTTC	CSARDLGQGRRSGGLYEQYF
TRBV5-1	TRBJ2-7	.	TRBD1	TGCGCCAGCCACAGGGGGCCCGATACCTACGAGCAGTACTTC	CASHRGPDTYEQYF
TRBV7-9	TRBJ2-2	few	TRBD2	TGTGCCAGCAGCCGAGCGGGAGAGGATACCGGGGAGCTGTTTTTT	CASSRAGEDTGELFF
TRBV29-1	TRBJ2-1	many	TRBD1	TGCAGCGTTCCACAGGGGGCGCCCAATGAGCAGTTCTTC	CSVPQGAPNEQFF
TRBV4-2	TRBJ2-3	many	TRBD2	TGTGCCAGCAAAAATAGCGGGAGAAGAGATACGCAGTATTTT	CASKNSGRRDTQYF
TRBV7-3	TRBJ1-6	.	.	TGTGCCAGCAGCAGTCAAGTTAGTAATTCACCCCTCCACTTT	CASSSQVSNSPLHF
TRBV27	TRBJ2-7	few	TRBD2	TGTGCCAGCAGTTCAGAACTAGCGGGACCCCTCTACGAGCAGTACTTC	CASSSELAGPLYEQYF
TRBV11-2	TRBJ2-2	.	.	TGTGCCAGCAGCGTCGGGACTCACAACACCGGGGAGCTGTTTTTT	CASSVGTHNTGELFF
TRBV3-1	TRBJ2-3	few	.	TGTGCCAGCAGCTCCCCCCTAGGTACCCCTGGGGGCGGCCGGGATACGCAGTATTTT	CASSSPLGTPGGGRDTQYF
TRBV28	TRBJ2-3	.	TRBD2	TGTGCCAGCAGTCCCGGGGGGGAGGATACGCAGTATTTT	CASSPGGEDTQYF
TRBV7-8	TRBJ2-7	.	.	TGTGCCAGCAGCTTAAAAACCCACGACTACCTAGGCTACTACGAGCAGTACTTC	CASSLKTHDYLGYYEQYF
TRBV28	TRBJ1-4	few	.	TGTGCCAGCAGTTCCGGTGACGGGATAAGGGCAACGAAAAAACTGTTTTTT	CASSSGDGIRATKKLFF
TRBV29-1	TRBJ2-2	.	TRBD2	TGCAGCGTTGGGACTAGCGGGACCCTCTTCGGGGAGCTGTTTTTT	CSVGTSGTLFGELFF
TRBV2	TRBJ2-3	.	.	TGTGCCAGCGAACCGGGAAACCCAGGAGATACGCAGTATTTT	CASEPGNPGDTQYF
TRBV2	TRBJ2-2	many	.	TGTGCCACCCCGGCCCGAGGGGATAGGGCCGGGGAGCTGTTTTTT	CATPARGDRAGELFF